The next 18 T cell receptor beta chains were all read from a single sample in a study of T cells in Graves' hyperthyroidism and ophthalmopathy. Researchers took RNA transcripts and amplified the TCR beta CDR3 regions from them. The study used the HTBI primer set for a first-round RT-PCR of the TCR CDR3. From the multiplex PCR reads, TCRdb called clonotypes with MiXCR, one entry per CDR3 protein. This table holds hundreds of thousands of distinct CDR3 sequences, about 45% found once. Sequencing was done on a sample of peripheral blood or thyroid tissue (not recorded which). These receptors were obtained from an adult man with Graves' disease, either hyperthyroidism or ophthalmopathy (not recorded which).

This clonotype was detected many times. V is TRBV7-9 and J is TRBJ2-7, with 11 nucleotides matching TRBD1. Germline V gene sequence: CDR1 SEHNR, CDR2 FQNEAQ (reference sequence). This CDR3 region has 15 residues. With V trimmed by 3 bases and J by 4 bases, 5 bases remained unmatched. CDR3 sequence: CASSLDRGRAYEQYF. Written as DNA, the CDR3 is TGTGCCAGCAGCTTGGACAGGGGGCGCGCGTACGAGCAGTACTTC.

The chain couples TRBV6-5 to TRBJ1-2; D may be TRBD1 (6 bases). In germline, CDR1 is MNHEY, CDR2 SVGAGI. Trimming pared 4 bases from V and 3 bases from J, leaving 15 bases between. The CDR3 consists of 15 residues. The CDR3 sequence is CASSLGLRTDYGYTF. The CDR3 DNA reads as TGTGCCAGCAGTTTGGGGTTACGGACAGACTATGGCTACACCTTC.

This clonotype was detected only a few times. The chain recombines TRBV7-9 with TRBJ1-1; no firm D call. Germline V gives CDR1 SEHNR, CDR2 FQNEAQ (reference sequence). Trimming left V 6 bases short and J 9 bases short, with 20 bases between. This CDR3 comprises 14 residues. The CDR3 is CASSYSTPDTKAFF. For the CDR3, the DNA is TGTGCCAGCAGTTACTCAACGCCAGACACAAAAGCTTTCTTT.

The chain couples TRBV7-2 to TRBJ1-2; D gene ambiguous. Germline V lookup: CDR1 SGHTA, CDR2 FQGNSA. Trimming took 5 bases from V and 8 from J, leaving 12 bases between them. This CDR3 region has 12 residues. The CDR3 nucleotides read TGTGCCAGCAGCGACTTTAGAGGCGGCTACACCTTC. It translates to CASSDFRGGYTF. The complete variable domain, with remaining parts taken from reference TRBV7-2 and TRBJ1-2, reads GAGVSQSPSNKVTEKGKDVELRCDPISGHTALYWYRQSLGQGLEFLIYFQGNSAPDKSGLPSDRFSAERTGGSVSTLTIQRTQQEDSAVYLCASSDFRGGYTFGSGTRLTVV.

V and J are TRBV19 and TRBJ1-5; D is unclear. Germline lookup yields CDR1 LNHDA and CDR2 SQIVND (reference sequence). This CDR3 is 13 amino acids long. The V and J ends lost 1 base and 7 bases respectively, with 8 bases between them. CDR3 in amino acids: CASSIGAGQPQHF. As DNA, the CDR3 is TGTGCCAGTAGTATAGGTGCCGGCCAGCCCCAGCATTTT. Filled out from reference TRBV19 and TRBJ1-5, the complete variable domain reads DGGITQSPKYLFRKEGQNVTLSCEQNLNHDAMYWYRQDPGQGLRLIYYSQIVNDFQKGDIAEGYSVSREKKESFPLTVTSAQKNPTAFYLCASSIGAGQPQHFGDGTRLSIL.

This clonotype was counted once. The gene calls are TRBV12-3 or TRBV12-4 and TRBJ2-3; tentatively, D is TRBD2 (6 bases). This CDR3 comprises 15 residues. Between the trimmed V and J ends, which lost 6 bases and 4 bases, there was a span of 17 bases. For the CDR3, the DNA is TGTGCCAGCAGCCTCTTGGCGGGATTTGCAGATACGCAGTATTTT. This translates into CASSLLAGFADTQYF.

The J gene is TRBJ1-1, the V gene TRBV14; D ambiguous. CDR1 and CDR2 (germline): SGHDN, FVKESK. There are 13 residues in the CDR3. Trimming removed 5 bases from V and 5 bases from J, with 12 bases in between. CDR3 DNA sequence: TGTGCCAGCAGCTCCCAGCGAGGGACTGAAGCTTTCTTT. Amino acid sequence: CASSSQRGTEAFF.

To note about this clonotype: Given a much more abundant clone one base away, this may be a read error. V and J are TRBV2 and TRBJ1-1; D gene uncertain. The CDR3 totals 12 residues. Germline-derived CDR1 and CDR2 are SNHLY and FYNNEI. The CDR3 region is CASTPVAPKALF. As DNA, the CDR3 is TGTGCCAGCACCCCGGTGGCTCCTAAAGCTCTCTTT.

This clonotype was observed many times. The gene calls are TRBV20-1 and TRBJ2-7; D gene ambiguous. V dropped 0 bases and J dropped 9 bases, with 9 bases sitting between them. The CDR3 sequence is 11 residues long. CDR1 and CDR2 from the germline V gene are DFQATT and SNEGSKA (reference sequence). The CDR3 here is CSARDPLGQYF. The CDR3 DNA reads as TGCAGTGCTAGAGATCCACTCGGGCAGTACTTC.

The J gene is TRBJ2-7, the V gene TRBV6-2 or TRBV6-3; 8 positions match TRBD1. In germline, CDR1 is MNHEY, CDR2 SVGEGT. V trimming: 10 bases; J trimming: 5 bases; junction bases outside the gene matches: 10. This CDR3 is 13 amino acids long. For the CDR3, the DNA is TGTGCCACAAGGACAGGGAGCCCCCACGAGCAGTACTTC. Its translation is CATRTGSPHEQYF.

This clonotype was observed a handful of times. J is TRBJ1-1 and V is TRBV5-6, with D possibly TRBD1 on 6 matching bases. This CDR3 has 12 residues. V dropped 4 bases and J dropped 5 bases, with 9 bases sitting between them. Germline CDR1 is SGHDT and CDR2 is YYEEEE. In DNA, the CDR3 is TGTGCCAGCAGCCGGACAGTGACTGAAGCTTTCTTT. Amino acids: CASSRTVTEAFF.

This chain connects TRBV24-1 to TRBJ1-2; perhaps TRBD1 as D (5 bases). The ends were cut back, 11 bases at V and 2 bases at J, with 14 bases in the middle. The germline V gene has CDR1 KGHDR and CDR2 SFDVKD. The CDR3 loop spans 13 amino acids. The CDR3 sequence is CARDQHRNYGYTF. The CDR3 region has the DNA TGTGCCAGAGATCAGCACAGGAACTATGGCTACACCTTC.

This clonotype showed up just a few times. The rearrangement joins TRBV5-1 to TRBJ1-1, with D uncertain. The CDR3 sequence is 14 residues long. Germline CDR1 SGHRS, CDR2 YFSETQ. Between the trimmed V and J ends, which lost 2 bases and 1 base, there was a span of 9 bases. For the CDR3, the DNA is TGCGCCAGCAGCTTCAGTCAGCAGAACACTGAAGCTTTCTTT. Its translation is CASSFSQQNTEAFF.

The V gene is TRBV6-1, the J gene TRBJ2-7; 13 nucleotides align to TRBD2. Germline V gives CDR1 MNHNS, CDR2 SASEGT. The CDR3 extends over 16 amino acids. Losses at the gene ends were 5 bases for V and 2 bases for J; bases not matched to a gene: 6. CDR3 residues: CASSSFGTSGTYEQYF. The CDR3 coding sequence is TGTGCCAGCAGTTCGTTCGGGACTAGCGGGACCTACGAGCAGTACTTC.

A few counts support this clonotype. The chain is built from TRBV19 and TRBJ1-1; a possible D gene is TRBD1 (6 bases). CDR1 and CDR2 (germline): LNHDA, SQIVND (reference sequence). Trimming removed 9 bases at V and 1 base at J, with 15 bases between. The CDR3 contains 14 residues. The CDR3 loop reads CASPTAGANTEAFF. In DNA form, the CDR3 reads TGTGCCAGCCCCACCGCGGGGGCGAACACTGAAGCTTTCTTT.

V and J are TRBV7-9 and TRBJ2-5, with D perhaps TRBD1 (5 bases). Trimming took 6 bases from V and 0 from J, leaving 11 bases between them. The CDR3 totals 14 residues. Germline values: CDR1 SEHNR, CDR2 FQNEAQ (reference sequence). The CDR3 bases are TGTGCCAGCAGGGACGACAGATACCAAGAGACCCAGTACTTC. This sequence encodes CASRDDRYQETQYF.

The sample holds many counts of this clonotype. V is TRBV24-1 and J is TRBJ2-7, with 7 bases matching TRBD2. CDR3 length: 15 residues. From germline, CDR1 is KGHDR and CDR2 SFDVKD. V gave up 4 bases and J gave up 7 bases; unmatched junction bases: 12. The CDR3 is CATSETGGPGREQYF. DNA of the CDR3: TGTGCCACCAGTGAGACGGGAGGCCCGGGTAGGGAGCAGTACTTC.

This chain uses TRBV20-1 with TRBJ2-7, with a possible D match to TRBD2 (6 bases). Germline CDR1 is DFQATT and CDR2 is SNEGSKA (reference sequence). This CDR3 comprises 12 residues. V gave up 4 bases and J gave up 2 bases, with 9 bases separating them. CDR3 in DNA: TGCAGTGCTACTACTAGCACCTACGAGCAGTACTTC. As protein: CSATTSTYEQYF.